This T cell receptor (beta chain) was identified during a study of blood T cells in healthy people across ages. At the level of the study: The capture of about one barcoded beta molecule per two T cells was achieved by template switching. Overall study findings and caveats: Naive and antigen-experienced cells could not be conclusively compared, given unsorted PBMCs. Long-lived donors carried more naive CD4+ cells and greater diversity than aged donors.

The CDR3 runs 12 residues. From germline, CDR1 is DFQATT and CDR2 SNEGSKA (reference sequence). The authors ran a second PCR of roughly 7 to 11 cycles using a sample-barcoded 5' primer and a J-beta primer mix. The template-switch adaptor was a 5' adaptor with 12 random nucleotides. It tagged each cDNA molecule. TCRdb itself ran the 5' RACE reads through MiXCR, one entry per CDR3 protein. The table records roughly 1,000,000 distinct CDR3 sequences, roughly a quarter of them present only once. Comment on this clonotype: The antigen remains undetermined.

The sample was also reused in another study, on T cells of mothers and their children.

This sequence joins TRBV20-1 and TRBJ2-5; the D is unclear. The J call is in doubt because the DNA end fits TRBJ2-7 better. This clonotype was obtained from a girl aged 2 to 10 in good health. The sequencing sample was made of blood. The CDR3 sequence is CSARYETYEQYF. The CDR3 coding sequence is TGCAGTGCTAGATACGAGACCTACGAGCAGTACTTC.